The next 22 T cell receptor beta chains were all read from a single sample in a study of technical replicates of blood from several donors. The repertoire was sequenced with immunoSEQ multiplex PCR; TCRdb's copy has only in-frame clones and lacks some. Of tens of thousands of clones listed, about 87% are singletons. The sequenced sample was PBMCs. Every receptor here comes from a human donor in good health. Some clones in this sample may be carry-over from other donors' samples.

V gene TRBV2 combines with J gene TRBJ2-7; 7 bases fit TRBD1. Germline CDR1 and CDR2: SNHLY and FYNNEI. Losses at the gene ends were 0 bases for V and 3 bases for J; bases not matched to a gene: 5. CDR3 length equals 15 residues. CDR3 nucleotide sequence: TGTGCCAGCAGTGAAGCGACAGGGAGTTTCTACGAGCAGTACTTC. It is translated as CASSEATGSFYEQYF.

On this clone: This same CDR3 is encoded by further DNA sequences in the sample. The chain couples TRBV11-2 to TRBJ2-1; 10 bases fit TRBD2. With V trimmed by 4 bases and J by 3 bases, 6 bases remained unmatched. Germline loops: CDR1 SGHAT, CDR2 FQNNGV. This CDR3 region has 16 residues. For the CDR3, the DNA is TGTGCCAGCAGCTCCCGGACTAGCGGCCTCTACAATGAGCAGTTCTTC. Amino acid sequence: CASSSRTSGLYNEQFF.

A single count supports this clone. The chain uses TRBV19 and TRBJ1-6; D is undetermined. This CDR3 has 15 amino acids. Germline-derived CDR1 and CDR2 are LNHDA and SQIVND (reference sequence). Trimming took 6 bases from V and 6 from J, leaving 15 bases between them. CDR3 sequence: CASRIPWQVNSPLHF. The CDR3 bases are TGTGCCAGTAGGATTCCATGGCAGGTTAATTCACCCCTCCACTTT. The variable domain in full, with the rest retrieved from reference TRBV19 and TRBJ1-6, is DGGITQSPKYLFRKEGQNVTLSCEQNLNHDAMYWYRQDPGQGLRLIYYSQIVNDFQKGDIAEGYSVSREKKESFPLTVTSAQKNPTAFYLCASRIPWQVNSPLHFGNGTRLTVT.

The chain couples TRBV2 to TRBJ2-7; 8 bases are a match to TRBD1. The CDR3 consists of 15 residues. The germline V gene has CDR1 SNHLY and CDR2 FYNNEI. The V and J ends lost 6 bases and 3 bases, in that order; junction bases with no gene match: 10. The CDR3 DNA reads TGTGCCAGCAGATTCGACAGGGGCCCACACTACGAGCAGTACTTC. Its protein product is CASRFDRGPHYEQYF.

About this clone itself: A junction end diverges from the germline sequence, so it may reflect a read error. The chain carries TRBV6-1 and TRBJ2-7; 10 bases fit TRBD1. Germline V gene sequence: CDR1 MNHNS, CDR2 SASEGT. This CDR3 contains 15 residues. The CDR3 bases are TGTGCCAGCAGTAAAGCCGGGACAGGGGTTGTCGAGCAGTACTTC. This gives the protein CASSKAGTGVVEQYF.

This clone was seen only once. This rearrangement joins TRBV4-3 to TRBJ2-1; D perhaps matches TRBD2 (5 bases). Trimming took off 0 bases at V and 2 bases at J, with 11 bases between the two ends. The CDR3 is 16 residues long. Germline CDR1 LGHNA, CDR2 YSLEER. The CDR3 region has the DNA TGCGCCAGCAGCCAAGATCAGGCGGGTACCTACAATGAGCAGTTCTTC. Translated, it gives CASSQDQAGTYNEQFF.

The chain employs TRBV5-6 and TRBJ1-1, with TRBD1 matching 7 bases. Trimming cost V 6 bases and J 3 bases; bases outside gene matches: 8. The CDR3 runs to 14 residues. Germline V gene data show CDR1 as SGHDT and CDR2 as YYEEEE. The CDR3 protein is CASIVQGWDTEAFF. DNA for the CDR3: TGTGCCAGCATCGTACAGGGGTGGGACACTGAAGCTTTCTTT.

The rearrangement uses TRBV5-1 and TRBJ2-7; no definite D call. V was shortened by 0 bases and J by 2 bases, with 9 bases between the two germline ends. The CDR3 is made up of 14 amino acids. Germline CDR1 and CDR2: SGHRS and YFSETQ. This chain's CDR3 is CASSLGGKPYEQYF. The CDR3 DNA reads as TGCGCCAGCAGCTTGGGTGGCAAACCCTACGAGCAGTACTTC.

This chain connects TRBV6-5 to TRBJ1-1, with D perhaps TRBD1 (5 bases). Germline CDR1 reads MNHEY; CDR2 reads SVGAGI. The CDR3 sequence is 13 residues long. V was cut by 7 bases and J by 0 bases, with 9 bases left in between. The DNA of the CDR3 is TGTGCCAGCACCAGACAGATGAACACTGAAGCTTTCTTT. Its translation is CASTRQMNTEAFF.

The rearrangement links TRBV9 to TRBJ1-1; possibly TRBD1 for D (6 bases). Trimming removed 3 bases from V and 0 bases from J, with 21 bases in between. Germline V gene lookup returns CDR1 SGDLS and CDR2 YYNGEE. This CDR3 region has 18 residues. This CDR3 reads CASSAGLGNRVLNTEAFF. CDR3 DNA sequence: TGTGCCAGCAGCGCGGGGTTGGGAAACAGGGTCCTGAACACTGAAGCTTTCTTT.

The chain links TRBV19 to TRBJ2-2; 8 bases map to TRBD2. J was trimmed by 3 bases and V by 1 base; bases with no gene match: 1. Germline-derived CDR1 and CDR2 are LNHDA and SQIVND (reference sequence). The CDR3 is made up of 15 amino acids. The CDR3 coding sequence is TGTGCCAGTAGTATAGTAGCGGGGTACACCGGGGAGCTGTTTTTT. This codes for CASSIVAGYTGELFF.

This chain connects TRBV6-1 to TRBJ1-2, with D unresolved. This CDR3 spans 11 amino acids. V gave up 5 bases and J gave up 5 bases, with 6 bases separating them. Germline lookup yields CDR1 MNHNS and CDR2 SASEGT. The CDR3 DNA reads TGTGCCAGCAGTCCCTTATATGGCTACACCTTC. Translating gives CASSPLYGYTF.

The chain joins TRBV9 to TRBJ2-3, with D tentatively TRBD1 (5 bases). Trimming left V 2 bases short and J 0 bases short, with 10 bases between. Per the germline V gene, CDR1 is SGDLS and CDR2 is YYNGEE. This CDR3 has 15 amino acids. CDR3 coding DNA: TGTGCCAGCAGCGTTCAGGGATCTAGCACAGATACGCAGTATTTT. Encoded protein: CASSVQGSSTDTQYF.

The CDR3 here is CASSDQVEQYF. Written as DNA, the CDR3 is TGCGCCAGCAGTGACCAGGTCGAGCAGTACTTC. The rearrangement links TRBV10-1 to TRBJ2-7; no reliable D call. Germline loops: CDR1 WNHNN, CDR2 SYGVQD (reference sequence). With 3 bases removed from V and 6 bases from J, the gap between germline ends came to 6 bases. CDR3 size: 11 residues.

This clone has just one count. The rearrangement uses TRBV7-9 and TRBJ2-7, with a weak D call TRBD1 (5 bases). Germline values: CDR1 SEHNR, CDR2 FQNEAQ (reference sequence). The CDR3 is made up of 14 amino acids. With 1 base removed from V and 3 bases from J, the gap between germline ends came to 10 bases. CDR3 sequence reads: CASSLEGAYYEQYF. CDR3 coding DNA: TGTGCCAGCAGCTTAGAAGGGGCCTACTACGAGCAGTACTTC.

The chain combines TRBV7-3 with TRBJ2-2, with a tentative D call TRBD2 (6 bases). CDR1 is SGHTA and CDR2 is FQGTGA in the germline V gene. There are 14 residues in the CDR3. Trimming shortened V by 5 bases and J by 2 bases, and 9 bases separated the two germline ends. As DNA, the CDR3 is TGTGCCAGCAGCCCCGGGACTAACACCGGGGAGCTGTTTTTT. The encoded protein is CASSPGTNTGELFF. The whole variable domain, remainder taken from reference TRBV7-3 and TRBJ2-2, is GAGVSQTPSNKVTEKGKYVELRCDPISGHTALYWYRQSLGQGPEFLIYFQGTGAADDSGLPNDRFFAVRPEGSVSTLKIQRTERGDSAVYLCASSPGTNTGELFFGEGSRLTVL.

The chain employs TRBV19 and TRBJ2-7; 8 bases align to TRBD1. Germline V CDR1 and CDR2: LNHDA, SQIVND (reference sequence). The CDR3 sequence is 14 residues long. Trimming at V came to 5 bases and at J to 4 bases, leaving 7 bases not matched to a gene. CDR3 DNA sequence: TGTGCCAGTAGTCCCCGACAGGGGCCATACGAGCAGTACTTC. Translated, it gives CASSPRQGPYEQYF.

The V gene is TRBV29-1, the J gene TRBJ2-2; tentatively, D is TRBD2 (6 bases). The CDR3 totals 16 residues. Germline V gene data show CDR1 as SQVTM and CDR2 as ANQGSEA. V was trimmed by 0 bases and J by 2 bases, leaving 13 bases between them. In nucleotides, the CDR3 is TGCAGCGTTGAAGAGAGAGGAGGGCCCAACACCGGGGAGCTGTTTTTT. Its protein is CSVEERGGPNTGELFF.

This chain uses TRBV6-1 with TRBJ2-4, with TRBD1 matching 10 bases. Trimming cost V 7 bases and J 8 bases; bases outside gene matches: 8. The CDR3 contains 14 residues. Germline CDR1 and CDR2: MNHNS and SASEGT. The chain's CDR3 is CASTAGTGVHIQYF. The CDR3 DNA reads TGTGCCAGCACTGCCGGGACAGGGGTGCACATTCAGTACTTC.

The CDR3, as DNA: TGTGCCAGCTCACCAGGGGTTAGCGGTCAGCAGTACTTC. Its translation is CASSPGVSGQQYF. The rearrangement joins TRBV18 to TRBJ2-7; the D gene is possibly TRBD2 (6 bases). Trimming pared 2 bases from V and 8 bases from J, leaving 13 bases between. The CDR3 spans 13 residues. CDR1 KGHSH and CDR2 LQKENI come from the germline V gene.

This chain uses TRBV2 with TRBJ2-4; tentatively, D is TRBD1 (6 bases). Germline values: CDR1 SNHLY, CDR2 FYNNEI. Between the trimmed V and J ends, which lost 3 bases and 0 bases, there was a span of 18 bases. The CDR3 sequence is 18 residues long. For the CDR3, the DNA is TGTGCCAGCAGTGAGAGAAAGACAGGCCCGATAGCCAAAAACATTCAGTACTTC. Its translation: CASSERKTGPIAKNIQYF.

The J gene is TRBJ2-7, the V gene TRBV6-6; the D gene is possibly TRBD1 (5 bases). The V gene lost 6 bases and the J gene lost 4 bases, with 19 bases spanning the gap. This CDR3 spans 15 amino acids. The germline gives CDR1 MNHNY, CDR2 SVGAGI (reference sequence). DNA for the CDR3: TGTGCCAGCAGCTCGCCTGAACCAGGACAATACGAGCAGTACTTC. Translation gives CASSSPEPGQYEQYF.